These T cell receptor beta chains were read from a single sample in a study of PD-1 blockade in classical Hodgkin lymphoma. TCRdb's table, derived via immunoSEQ multiplex PCR, lists solely in-frame clones and lacks some. The table records some 27,000 clones, approximately 80% of them present only once. Sequenced here: CD4+ T cells from blood, sampled before the fourth cycle of nivolumab. These receptors were collected from a human donor with classical Hodgkin lymphoma. The CDR3 runs from the conserved cysteine through the conserved F or W. The D gene is left open where the match is weak. Clone size is given for some rows only: seen once, a few or many times, or a class if the clone is expanded.

V gene,clone size,J gene,D gene,CDR3 length,CDR3 DNA,CDR3 protein
TRBV10-3,NA,TRBJ2-7,TRBD1,15,TGTGCCATCAGTGAAGCCGGGACAGGCTACTACGAGCAGTACTTC,CAISEAGTGYYEQYF
TRBV7-8,NA,TRBJ2-7,NA,15,TGTGCCAGCAGCTACCTCCAGGGAGTTGACTACGAGCAGTACTTC,CASSYLQGVDYEQYF
TRBV6-5,NA,TRBJ1-5,NA,15,TGTGCCAGCAGCGCTCTTGGGGGCCGCAATCAGCCCCAGCATTTT,CASSALGGRNQPQHF
TRBV7-9,NA,TRBJ2-7,TRBD1,16,TGTGCCAGCAGCTCCCTCCCGGGACAGGGGGCCGACGAGCAGTACTTC,CASSSLPGQGADEQYF
TRBV6-5,NA,TRBJ1-1,NA,13,TGTGCCAGCAGTTCCACCGGAGACACTGAAGCTTTCTTT,CASSSTGDTEAFF
TRBV29-1,once,TRBJ2-7,NA,11,TGCAGCGTTTTAGGGAGCTACGAGCAGTACTTC,CSVLGSYEQYF
TRBV5-1,NA,TRBJ1-1,NA,14,TGCGCCAGCAGCTCACAGATCATGAACACTGAAGCTTTCTTT,CASSSQIMNTEAFF
TRBV2,NA,TRBJ1-4,TRBD1,16,TGTGCCAGCAGTGAGGACAGGGGATCAACTAATGAAAAACTGTTTTTT,CASSEDRGSTNEKLFF
TRBV6-1,NA,TRBJ2-1,NA,14,TGTGCCAGCACCGAGGGAGGCTCCTACAATGAGCAGTTCTTC,CASTEGGSYNEQFF
TRBV6-5,NA,TRBJ1-4,TRBD1,16,TGTGCCAGCAGTTACACAAAGACAGGGGTTCGGGAAAAACTGTTTTTT,CASSYTKTGVREKLFF
TRBV28,NA,TRBJ1-5,TRBD1,15,TGTGCCAGCAGTTTCGGGACAGGGAGAAATCAGCCCCAGCATTTT,CASSFGTGRNQPQHF
TRBV9,NA,TRBJ1-1,NA,14,TGTGCCAGCAGGGGGGGAGGTTTGAACACTGAAGCTTTCTTT,CASRGGGLNTEAFF
TRBV5-1,once,TRBJ2-7,NA,11,TGCGCCAGCAGCTTGGCTGGCGAGCAGTACTTC,CASSLAGEQYF
TRBV28,NA,TRBJ1-1,TRBD1,15,TGTGCCACCCAGGGGGGGCGCGGTTTTTACACTGAAGCTTTCTTT,CATQGGRGFYTEAFF
TRBV5-1,NA,TRBJ2-2,NA,15,TGCGCCAGCAGCTTGGAGGGGTCGGGCACCGGGGAGCTGTTTTTT,CASSLEGSGTGELFF
TRBV6-5,NA,TRBJ2-1,NA,15,TGTGCCAGCAGTTACTCCTGGATCGTCGACAATGAGCAGTTCTTC,CASSYSWIVDNEQFF
TRBV29-1,NA,TRBJ2-2,NA,13,TGCAGCGTTTCCCAGGGCAACACTGGGGAGCTGTTTTTT,CSVSQGNTGELFF
TRBV7-8,once,TRBJ2-3,NA,14,TGTGCCAGCAGCTTAGAGCCGGGGAAGGATACGCAGTATTTT,CASSLEPGKDTQYF
TRBV5-1,NA,TRBJ1-3,NA,14,TGCGCCAGCAGCTTAATCCCCTCTGGAAACACCATATATTTT,CASSLIPSGNTIYF
TRBV5-1,NA,TRBJ2-7,TRBD1,14,TGCGCCAGCAGCCTTCGACAGGGGGGATACGAGCAGTACTTC,CASSLRQGGYEQYF
TRBV19,few,TRBJ2-2,NA,15,TGTGCCAGTAGCCCCCCGGGACAGAACACCGGGGAGCTGTTTTTT,CASSPPGQNTGELFF
TRBV30,NA,TRBJ1-3,TRBD1,14,TGTGCCGGCCTAAACAGGGGCTCTGGAAACACCATATATTTT,CAGLNRGSGNTIYF
TRBV5-1,NA,TRBJ2-3,NA,14,TGCGCCAGCAGCTCCCGGACAGCCTCGAATACGCAGTATTTT,CASSSRTASNTQYF
TRBV4-2,NA,TRBJ1-2,TRBD1,16,TGTGCCAGCAGCCAACCTAGGCTCACAGGGGCCTGGGGCTACACCTTC,CASSQPRLTGAWGYTF
TRBV7-9,NA,TRBJ1-5,NA,12,TGTGCCAGCAGCGCCCCAGATCGGCCCCAGCATTTT,CASSAPDRPQHF
TRBV5-1,NA,TRBJ1-4,TRBD1,14,TGCGCCAGCAGCTTCGGCAGGGGGAATGAAAAACTGTTTTTT,CASSFGRGNEKLFF
TRBV6-1,once,TRBJ1-4,NA,11,TGTGCCAGCAGCCGAGGGGAAAAACTGTTTTTT,CASSRGEKLFF
TRBV6-6,NA,TRBJ2-1,TRBD2,15,TGTGCCAGCAACCAAGGTGGACTAGGTGACAATGAGCAGTTCTTC,CASNQGGLGDNEQFF
TRBV30,NA,TRBJ2-5,NA,14,TGTGCCTGGAGTGTATGGGGGGCGATTGAGACCCAGTACTTC,CAWSVWGAIETQYF
TRBV5-1,NA,TRBJ1-1,TRBD1,14,TGCGCCAGCAGCATGGGACAGGTCAACACTGAAGCTTTCTTT,CASSMGQVNTEAFF
TRBV6-5,NA,TRBJ2-7,TRBD1,15,TGTGCCAGCAGTTCGGGATGGGACAGGGTCTACGAGCAGTACTTC,CASSSGWDRVYEQYF
TRBV4-1,NA,TRBJ2-5,NA,16,TGCGCCAGCAGCCAAGATTTGGGGGGATACCAAGAGACCCAGTACTTC,CASSQDLGGYQETQYF
TRBV5-1,NA,TRBJ2-2,NA,13,TGCGCCAGCAGCCCCGAGGGTACCGGGGAGCTGTTTTTT,CASSPEGTGELFF
TRBV27,NA,TRBJ1-2,TRBD1,13,TGTGCCAGCAGTCCACAGGGGCCCGGTGGCTACACCTTC,CASSPQGPGGYTF
TRBV29-1,NA,TRBJ1-1,NA,13,TGCAGCGTTGCAACGGCTTTGAACACTGAAGCTTTCTTT,CSVATALNTEAFF
TRBV6-5,few,TRBJ2-7,TRBD2,15,TGTGCCAGCGTTGCTCCTAGCGGGGGTTACTACGAGCAGTACTTC,CASVAPSGGYYEQYF